This T cell receptor beta chain derives from a study of blood T cell repertoires in COVID-19. Study background: Acute-phase and convalescent COVID-19 samples originated in the United States, Italy and Spain.

Here immunoSEQ multiplex PCR was the method, and the copy in TCRdb shows in-frame clones only, minus some. The top ten clones hold 6% to 7% of a sample with roughly 290,000 clones, roughly 87% of them seen once. CDR3 length: 14 amino acids. CDR1 is SQVTM and CDR2 is ANQGSEA in the germline V gene. Trimming shortened V by 3 bases and J by 0 bases, and 10 bases separated the two germline ends. Enrollees, about 18 to 89 years old, lived in approximately 24 US areas. In Cohort 3, a recovered donor had either two negative PCRs, clearance, or symptom resolution. Material: PBMCs or T cells enriched from blood (not recorded which). This sequence originates from a middle-aged woman who had recovered from COVID-19. This chain links TRBV29-1 with TRBJ2-3; D is undetermined. CDR3 nucleotide sequence: TGCAGCGTTGACGGTCCGGTTAGCACAGATACGCAGTATTTT. Translating it yields CSVDGPVSTDTQYF.